The 8 T cell receptor beta chains below all came from one sample that was sequenced in a study of T cell repertoires in cytomegalovirus infection. A single record per CDR3 protein comes from TCRdb applying MiXCR to the reads. This repertoire shows some 800,000 distinct CDR3 sequences, 25% to 30% found once; its top ten account for less than 15%. Their antigens are not known. The source was cultured CD8+ T cells from PBMCs, collected from culture after CMV antigen stimulation. The receptors derive from a human donor in good health (CMV status not recorded). Some clones in this sample may be carry-over from other donors' samples.

The V gene is TRBV27, the J gene TRBJ1-5; possibly TRBD1 for D (6 bases). This CDR3 has 12 residues. Germline CDR1 reads MNHEY; CDR2 reads SMNVEV (reference sequence). Trimming removed 6 bases from V and 6 bases from J, with 9 bases in between. The CDR3 DNA is TGTGCCAGCAGAGGGGGGGGTCAGCCCCAGCATTTT. Its translation is CASRGGGQPQHF.

The V call is TRBV15, the J call TRBJ1-5; no clear D gene. Germline V lookup: CDR1 LNHNV, CDR2 YYDKDF (reference sequence). Trimming left V 1 base short and J 3 bases short, with 1 base between. The CDR3 covers 12 residues. The CDR3 bases are TGTGCCACCAGCAGAGTCAATCAGCCCCAGCATTTT. Its translation: CATSRVNQPQHF.

This rearrangement joins TRBV5-6 to TRBJ2-7, with a weak D call TRBD1 (6 bases). Trimming left V 4 bases short and J 0 bases short, with 17 bases between. This CDR3 is built from 16 residues. The germline V gene encodes CDR1 SGHDT and CDR2 YYEEEE. The CDR3 loop is CASSGWGQRVSYEQYF. The CDR3 coding sequence is TGTGCCAGCAGCGGATGGGGGCAGCGAGTCTCCTACGAGCAGTACTTC.

In its sample, this clonotype was seen many times. The chain couples TRBV7-6 to TRBJ2-2, with TRBD1 matching 8 bases. The germline CDR1 and CDR2 sequences are SGHVS and FNYEAQ. V lost 2 bases, J lost 6 bases, and 5 bases stayed unmatched. This CDR3 contains 15 residues. The CDR3 DNA is TGTGCCAGCAGCTTATGGACAGGGAAGGCCGGGGAGCTGTTTTTT. It codes for CASSLWTGKAGELFF.

The rearrangement uses TRBV7-4 and TRBJ1-4, with D maybe TRBD1 (6 bases). Germline lookup yields CDR1 SGHVT and CDR2 SQSDAQ. Trimming stripped 3 bases from V and 8 bases from J, with 19 bases between. There are 16 residues in the CDR3. CDR3: CASSFKPRQDGEKLFF. CDR3 sequence (DNA): TGTGCCAGCAGCTTCAAGCCGCGACAGGACGGAGAAAAACTGTTTTTT.

This clonotype was observed a few times. V and J are TRBV20-1 and TRBJ2-1; D could derive from TRBD1 or TRBD2 (6 bases each). With 0 bases removed from V and 3 bases from J, the gap between germline ends came to 15 bases. Per the germline V gene, CDR1 is DFQATT and CDR2 is SNEGSKA (reference sequence). This CDR3 is built from 16 residues. CDR3 amino acids: CSARDSRGANYNEQFF. In DNA form, the CDR3 reads TGCAGTGCTAGAGATAGTAGGGGGGCAAACTACAATGAGCAGTTCTTC.

The table lists this clonotype with a few counts. The CDR3 reads CASSNREDSNQPQHF. The CDR3 DNA is TGTGCCAGCAGCAACCGCGAGGACAGCAATCAGCCCCAGCATTTT. The rearrangement joins TRBV7-9 to TRBJ1-5; D gene uncertain. CDR3 size: 15 residues. Looked up from germline, CDR1 is SEHNR and CDR2 is FQNEAQ (reference sequence). Trimming removed 5 bases from V and 1 base from J, with 12 bases in between. The entire variable domain, with the rest obtained from reference TRBV7-9 and TRBJ1-5, is as follows: DTGVSQNPRHKITKRGQNVTFRCDPISEHNRLYWYRQTLGQGPEFLTYFQNEAQLEKSRLLSDRFSAERPKGSFSTLEIQRTEQGDSAMYLCASSNREDSNQPQHFGDGTRLSIL.

This clonotype has a handful of counts. The chain couples TRBV9 to TRBJ2-3, with 9 bases identical to TRBD2. This CDR3 contains 16 residues. V gave up 0 bases and J gave up 4 bases; unmatched junction bases: 6. Germline V gene data show CDR1 as SGDLS and CDR2 as YYNGEE. The DNA of the CDR3 is TGTGCCAGCAGCGTAGCTGGCGGGGGGGCGGCAGATACGCAGTATTTT. As protein: CASSVAGGGAADTQYF.